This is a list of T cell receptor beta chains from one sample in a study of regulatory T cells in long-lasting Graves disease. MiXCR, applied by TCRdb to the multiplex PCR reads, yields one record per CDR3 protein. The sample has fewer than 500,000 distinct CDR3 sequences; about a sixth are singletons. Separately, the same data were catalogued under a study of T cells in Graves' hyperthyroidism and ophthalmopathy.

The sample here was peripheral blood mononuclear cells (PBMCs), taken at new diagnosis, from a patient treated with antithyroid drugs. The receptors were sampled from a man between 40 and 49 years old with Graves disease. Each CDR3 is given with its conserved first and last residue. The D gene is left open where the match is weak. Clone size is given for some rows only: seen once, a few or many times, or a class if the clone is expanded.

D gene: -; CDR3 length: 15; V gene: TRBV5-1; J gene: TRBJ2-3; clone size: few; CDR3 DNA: TGCGCCAGCAGCTTGGAAGACAGTAGCACAGATACGCAGTATTTT; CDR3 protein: CASSLEDSSTDTQYF
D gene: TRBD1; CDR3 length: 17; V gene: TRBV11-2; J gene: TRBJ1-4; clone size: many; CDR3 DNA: TGTGCCAGCAGCTTAGACCCAGGACAGGGCCGCCGTGGAAAACTGTTTTTT; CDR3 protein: CASSLDPGQGRRGKLFF
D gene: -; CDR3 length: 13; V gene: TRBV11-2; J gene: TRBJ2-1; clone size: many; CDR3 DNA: TGTGCCAGCAGCTTATCGCCCTACGATGAGCAGTTCTTC; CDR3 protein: CASSLSPYDEQFF
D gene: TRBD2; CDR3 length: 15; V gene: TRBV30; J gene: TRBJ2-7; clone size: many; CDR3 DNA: TGTGCCTGGAGTCCACCGGGACTAGCTTCAATGGGGCAGTACTTC; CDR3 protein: CAWSPPGLASMGQYF
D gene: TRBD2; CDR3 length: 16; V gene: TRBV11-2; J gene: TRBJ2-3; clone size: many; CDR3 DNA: TGTGCCAGCAGCTTAGGTAGCGGGATGAACACAGATACGCAGTATTTT; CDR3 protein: CASSLGSGMNTDTQYF
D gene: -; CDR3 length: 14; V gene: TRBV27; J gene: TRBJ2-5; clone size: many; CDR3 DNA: TGTGCCAGCAGCCCCTGGGGCAGACAAGAGACCCAGTACTTC; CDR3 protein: CASSPWGRQETQYF
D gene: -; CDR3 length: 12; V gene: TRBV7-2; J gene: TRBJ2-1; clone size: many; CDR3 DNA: TGTGCCAGCAGCTTAGGACTCTTTGAGCAGTTCTTC; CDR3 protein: CASSLGLFEQFF
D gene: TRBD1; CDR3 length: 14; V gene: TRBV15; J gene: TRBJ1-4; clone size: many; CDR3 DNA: TGTGCCACCAGTACCGACAGGGTCCGTGAAAAACTGTTTTTT; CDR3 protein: CATSTDRVREKLFF
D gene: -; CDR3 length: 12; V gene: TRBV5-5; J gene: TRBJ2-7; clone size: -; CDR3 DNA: TGTGCCAGCAGCTTGTTGTATCAAGGGCAAGGCTTC; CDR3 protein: CASSLLYQGQGF
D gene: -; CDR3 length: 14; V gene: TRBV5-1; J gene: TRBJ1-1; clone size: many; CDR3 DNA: TGCGCCAGCAGCCAGGGACGGAGTAACACTGAAGCTTTCTTT; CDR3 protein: CASSQGRSNTEAFF
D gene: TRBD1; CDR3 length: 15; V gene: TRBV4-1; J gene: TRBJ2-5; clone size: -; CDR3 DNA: TGCGCCGCGAAAGAAGGCAGGGGGATGGGGCAGACCCAGTACTTC; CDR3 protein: CAAKEGRGMGQTQYF
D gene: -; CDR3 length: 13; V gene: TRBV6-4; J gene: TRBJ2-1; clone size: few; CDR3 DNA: TGTGCCAGCAGTGATCGGACGGGTCATGAGCAGTTCTTC; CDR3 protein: CASSDRTGHEQFF
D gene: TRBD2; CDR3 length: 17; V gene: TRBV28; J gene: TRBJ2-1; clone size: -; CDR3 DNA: TGTGCCAGCAGTTTTCCGCTAGCGGGAGAAAGGTACAATGAGCAGTTCTTC; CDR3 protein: CASSFPLAGERYNEQFF
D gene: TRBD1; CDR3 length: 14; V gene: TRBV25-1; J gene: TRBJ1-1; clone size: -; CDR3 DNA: TGTGCCAGCAGGAAGACAGGGGGGATCACTGAAGCTTTCTTT; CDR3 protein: CASRKTGGITEAFF
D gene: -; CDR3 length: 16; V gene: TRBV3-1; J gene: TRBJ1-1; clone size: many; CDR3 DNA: TGTGCCAGCAGCCAAGAAAGGAGACTCCGGAACACTGAAGCTTTCTTT; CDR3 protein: CASSQERRLRNTEAFF
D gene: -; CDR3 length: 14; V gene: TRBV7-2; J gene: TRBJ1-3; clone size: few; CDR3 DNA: TGTGCCAGCAGCTTAGGGACATTGCGAAACACCATATATTTT; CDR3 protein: CASSLGTLRNTIYF
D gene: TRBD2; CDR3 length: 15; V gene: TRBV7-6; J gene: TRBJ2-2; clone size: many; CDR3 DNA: TGTGCCAGCAGCCCCGCTAGCGGGAACACCGGGGAGCTGTTTTTT; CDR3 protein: CASSPASGNTGELFF
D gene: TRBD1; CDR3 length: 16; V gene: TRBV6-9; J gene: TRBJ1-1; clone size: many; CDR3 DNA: TGTGCCAGCAGTTACCTTACCGGGACAGGGAGCACTGAAGCTTTCTTT; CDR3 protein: CASSYLTGTGSTEAFF
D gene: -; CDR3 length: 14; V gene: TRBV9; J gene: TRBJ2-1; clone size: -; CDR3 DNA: TGTGCCAGCAGCGTAGTTACCCAATACAATGAGCAGTTCTTC; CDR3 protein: CASSVVTQYNEQFF
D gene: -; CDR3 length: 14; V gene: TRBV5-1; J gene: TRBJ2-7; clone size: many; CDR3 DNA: TGCGCCAGCAGCTTGGAGGGCATCGTTTACGAGCAGTACTTC; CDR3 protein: CASSLEGIVYEQYF
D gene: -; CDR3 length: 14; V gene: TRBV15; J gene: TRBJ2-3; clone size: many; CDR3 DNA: TGTGCCACCAGCAGAGACCTAGGGACAGATACGCAGTATTTT; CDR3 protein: CATSRDLGTDTQYF
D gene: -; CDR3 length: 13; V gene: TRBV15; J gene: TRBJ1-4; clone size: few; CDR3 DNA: TGTGCCACCAGTAGGGGTACCCGAGAAAAACTGTTTTTT; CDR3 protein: CATSRGTREKLFF
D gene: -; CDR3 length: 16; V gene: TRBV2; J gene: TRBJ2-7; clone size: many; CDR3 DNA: TGTGCCAGCAGTGAAATCGGGGGACAGACCTCCTACGAGCAGTACTTC; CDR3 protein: CASSEIGGQTSYEQYF
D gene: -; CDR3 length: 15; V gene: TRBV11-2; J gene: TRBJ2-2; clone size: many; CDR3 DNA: TGTGCCAGCAGCTTAGGCCTTGCGAACACCGGGGAGCTGTTTTTT; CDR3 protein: CASSLGLANTGELFF
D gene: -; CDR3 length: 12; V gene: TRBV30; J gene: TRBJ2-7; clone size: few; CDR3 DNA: TGTGCCTGGAGCGCCGGCAACCTTGGGCAGTACTTC; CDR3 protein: CAWSAGNLGQYF
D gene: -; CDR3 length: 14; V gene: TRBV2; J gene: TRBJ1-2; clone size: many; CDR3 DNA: TGTGCCAGCAGTGAAGGGAAGGGAGACTATGGCTACACCTTC; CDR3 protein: CASSEGKGDYGYTF
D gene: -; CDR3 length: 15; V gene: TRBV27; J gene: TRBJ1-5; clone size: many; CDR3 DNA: TGTGCCAGCACCGCCTTCGGGGGGAGCAATCAGCCCCAGCATTTT; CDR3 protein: CASTAFGGSNQPQHF
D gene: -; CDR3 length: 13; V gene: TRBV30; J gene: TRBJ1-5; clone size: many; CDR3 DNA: TGTGCCTGGACGAGTAATAGCAATCAGCCCCAGCATTTT; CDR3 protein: CAWTSNSNQPQHF
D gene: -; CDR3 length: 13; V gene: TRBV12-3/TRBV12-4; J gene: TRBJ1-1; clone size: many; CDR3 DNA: TGTGCCAGCAGTTTATTAGGGGTCGGTGAAGCTTTCTTT; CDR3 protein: CASSLLGVGEAFF
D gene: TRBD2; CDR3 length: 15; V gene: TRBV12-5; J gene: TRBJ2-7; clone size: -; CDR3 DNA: TGTGCTAGTGGTCCCTGGACTAGCGGAGGGTACGAGCAGTACTTC; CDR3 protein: CASGPWTSGGYEQYF
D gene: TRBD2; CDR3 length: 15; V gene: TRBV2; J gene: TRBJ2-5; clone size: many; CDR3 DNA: TGTGCCAGCAGTGGAGAGGCGGGAGGTCAAGAGACCCAGTACTTC; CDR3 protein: CASSGEAGGQETQYF
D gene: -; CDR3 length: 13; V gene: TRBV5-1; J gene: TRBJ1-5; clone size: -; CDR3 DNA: TGCGCCAGCAGCCTGAACGTTGATCAGCCCCAGCATTTT; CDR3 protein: CASSLNVDQPQHF
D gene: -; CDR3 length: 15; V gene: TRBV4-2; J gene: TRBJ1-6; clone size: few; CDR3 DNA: TGTGCCAGCAGCCAAGAGGGTCAGTATAATTCACCCCTCCACTTT; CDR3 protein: CASSQEGQYNSPLHF
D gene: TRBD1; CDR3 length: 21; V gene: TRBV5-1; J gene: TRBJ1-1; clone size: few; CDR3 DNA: TGCGCCAGCAGCTTGGGGAATTGGTTGGGACAGGGCGGACTTTTGGACACTGAAGCTTTCTTT; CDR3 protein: CASSLGNWLGQGGLLDTEAFF
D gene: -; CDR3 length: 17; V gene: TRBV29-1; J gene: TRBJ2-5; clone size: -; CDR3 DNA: TGCAGCGTTGAAGGAGTCAGGGGAGGAGGGATAAAAGAGACCCAGTACTTC; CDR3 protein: CSVEGVRGGGIKETQYF
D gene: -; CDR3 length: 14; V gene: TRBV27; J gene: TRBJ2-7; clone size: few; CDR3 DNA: TGTGCCAGCAGTTTACAGGTTGGGGCCTACGAGCAGTACTTC; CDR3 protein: CASSLQVGAYEQYF
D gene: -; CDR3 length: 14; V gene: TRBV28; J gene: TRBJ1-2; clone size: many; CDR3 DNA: TGTGCCAGCAGTTTCTGGGACACTCCCGGTGGCTACACCTTC; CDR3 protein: CASSFWDTPGGYTF
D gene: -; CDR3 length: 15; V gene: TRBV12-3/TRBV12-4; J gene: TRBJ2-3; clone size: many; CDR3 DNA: TGTGCCAGCAGTCCCGGACTACCCGGGCCAGATACGCAGTATTTT; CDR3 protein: CASSPGLPGPDTQYF
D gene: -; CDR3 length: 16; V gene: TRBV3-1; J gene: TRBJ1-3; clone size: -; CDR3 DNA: TGTGCCAGCAGCGAACACGGTCAGAGCTCTGGAAACACCATATATTTT; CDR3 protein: CASSEHGQSSGNTIYF
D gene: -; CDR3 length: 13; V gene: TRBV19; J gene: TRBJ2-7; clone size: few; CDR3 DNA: TGTGCCAGTAGTATAATTATATGGTACGAGCAGTACTTC; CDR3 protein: CASSIIIWYEQYF
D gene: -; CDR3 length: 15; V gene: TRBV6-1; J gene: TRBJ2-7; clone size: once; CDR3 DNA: TGTGCCAGCAGTACCGCGGGGGCCCCCTCCAGAGAGCAGTACTTT; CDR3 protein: CASSTAGAPSREQYF
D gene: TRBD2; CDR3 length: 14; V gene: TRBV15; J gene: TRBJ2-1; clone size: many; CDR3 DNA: TGTGCCACCAGCAGAGATGTGGGGGGGAATGAGCAGTTCTTC; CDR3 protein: CATSRDVGGNEQFF
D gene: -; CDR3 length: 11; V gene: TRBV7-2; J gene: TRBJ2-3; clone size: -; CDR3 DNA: TGTGCCAGCAGCATGAGTAATACGCAGTATTTT; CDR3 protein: CASSMSNTQYF
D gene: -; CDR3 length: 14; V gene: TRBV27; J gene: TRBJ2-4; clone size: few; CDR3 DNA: TGTGCCAGCAGGGGACAAGGGGAGGGCTACATTCAGTACTTC; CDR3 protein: CASRGQGEGYIQYF
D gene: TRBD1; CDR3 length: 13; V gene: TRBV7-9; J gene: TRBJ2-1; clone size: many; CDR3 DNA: TGTGCCAGTAGCTTTGCGACAGGGGTTGAGCAGTTCTTC; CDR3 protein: CASSFATGVEQFF
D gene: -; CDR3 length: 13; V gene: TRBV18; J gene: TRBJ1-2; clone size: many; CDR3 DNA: TGTGCCAGCTCACCGGGACAAGACTATGGCTACACCTTC; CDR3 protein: CASSPGQDYGYTF
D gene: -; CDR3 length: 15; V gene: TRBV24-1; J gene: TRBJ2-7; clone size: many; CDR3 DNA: TGTGCCACCAGTGATCGGAACGGCTTCTCCTACGAGCAGTACTTC; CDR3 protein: CATSDRNGFSYEQYF
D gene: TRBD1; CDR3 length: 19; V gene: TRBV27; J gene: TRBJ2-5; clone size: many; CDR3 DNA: TGTGCCAGCAGTTTATCGTGGCCAAATCTTGACAGGGGCCAAGAGACCCAGTACTTC; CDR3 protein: CASSLSWPNLDRGQETQYF
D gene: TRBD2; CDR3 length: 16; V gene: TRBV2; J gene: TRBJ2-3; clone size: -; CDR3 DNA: TGTGCCAGCAGAGCGACTAGCGGGAGTCGGACAGATACGCAGTATTTT; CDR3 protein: CASRATSGSRTDTQYF
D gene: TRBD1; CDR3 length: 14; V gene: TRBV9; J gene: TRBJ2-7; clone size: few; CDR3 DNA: TGTGCCAGCAGCCCCGCGGGACAGGGCTACGAGCAGTACTTC; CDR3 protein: CASSPAGQGYEQYF
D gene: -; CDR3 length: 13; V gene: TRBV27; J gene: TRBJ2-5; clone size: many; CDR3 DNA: TGTGCCAGTGGCCGGACAGGAGGGGAGACCCAGTACTTC; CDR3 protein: CASGRTGGETQYF
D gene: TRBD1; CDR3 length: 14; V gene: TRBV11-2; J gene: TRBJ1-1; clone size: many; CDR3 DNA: TGTGCCAGCAGCCGAGGGGGCCCCCGAGCTGAAGCTTTCTTT; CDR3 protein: CASSRGGPRAEAFF
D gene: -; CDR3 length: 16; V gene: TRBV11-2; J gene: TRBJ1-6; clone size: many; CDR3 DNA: TGTGCCAGCAGCTCCCATGGAAGCTCCTATAATTCACCCCTCCACTTT; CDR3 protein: CASSSHGSSYNSPLHF